Below, one T cell receptor (beta chain) is given with its context. Here immunoSEQ multiplex PCR was the method, and the copy in TCRdb shows in-frame clones only, minus some. The top ten hold around 5% of the sample, which has about 140,000 clones, 87% seen once. The data were taken from a study of blood T cell repertoires in COVID-19. Study summary: Sources were T cells, B-cell-depleted T cells, or PBMCs; the material itself was cDNA or gDNA.

This CDR3 has 21 residues. The material sequenced was peripheral blood. The chain carries TRBV21-1 and TRBJ1-5; TRBD1 is the table's D call, not checked against the DNA. TRBV21-1 is marked as a pseudogene. This receptor was identified in a human donor in a cohort sampled during active COVID-19. CDR3 loop: CASSKERRDREHCNSNQPQHF. The CDR3 DNA is TGTGCCAGCAGCAAAGAAAGACGGGACAGGGAGCATTGTAATAGCAATCAGCCCCAGCATTTT.